Shown below are 12 T cell receptor beta chains from a single sample sequenced in a study of blood T cell repertoires in COVID-19. Sequencing was performed with immunoSEQ multiplex PCR; in TCRdb, only in-frame clones are kept and a portion is missing. Seen here are 400,000 to 550,000 clones, roughly 90% observed once, and the top ten hold around 4.4%. Sequenced sample: peripheral blood. These receptors all come from a woman aged 30 to 39 with acute or convalescent COVID-19.

The genes are TRBV2 and TRBJ2-7; 7 bases line up with TRBD1. Per germline, CDR1 SNHLY and CDR2 FYNNEI. V dropped 8 bases and J dropped 6; count of bases not matched to a gene: 4. The CDR3 loop spans 11 amino acids. DNA of the CDR3: TGTGCCAGCCGTACAGGGGTCGAGCAGTACTTC. Translating it yields CASRTGVEQYF. Complete variable domain (other parts from reference TRBV2 and TRBJ2-7): EPEVTQTPSHQVTQMGQEVILRCVPISNHLYFYWYRQILGQKVEFLVSFYNNEISEKSEIFDDQFSVERPDGSNFTLKIRSTKLEDSAMYFCASRTGVEQYFGPGTRLTVT.

This sequence joins TRBV5-1 and TRBJ2-3; D is perhaps TRBD1 (5 bases). Per the germline V gene, CDR1 is SGHRS and CDR2 is YFSETQ. V gave up 4 bases and J gave up 2 bases, with 14 bases separating them. The CDR3 contains 15 residues. The CDR3 DNA reads TGCGCCAGCAGCCTACTGGACACGATCACAGATACGCAGTATTTT. It specifies CASSLLDTITDTQYF.

This sequence joins TRBV15 and TRBJ2-4, with a possible D match to TRBD2 (6 bases). CDR1 LNHNV and CDR2 YYDKDF come from the germline V gene (reference sequence). The V end lost 5 bases, the J end lost 8 bases, and 19 bases lay between the germline ends. The CDR3 loop spans 15 amino acids. Written as DNA, the CDR3 is TGTGCCACCAGCCCCGGGAGAGGCAGTGGGGACATTCAGTACTTC. This sequence encodes CATSPGRGSGDIQYF.

The chain couples TRBV5-1 to TRBJ2-7, with TRBD1 as a possible D gene (6 bases). Germline CDR1 reads SGHRS; CDR2 reads YFSETQ. The CDR3 runs to 15 residues. The V end lost 4 bases, the J end lost 0 bases, and 14 bases lay between the germline ends. CDR3 amino acids: CASSQDSQSSYEQYF. CDR3 in DNA: TGCGCCAGCAGCCAGGACAGCCAAAGCTCCTACGAGCAGTACTTC.

CDR3 amino acids: CASSLSTGGASGELFF. The CDR3 nucleotides read TGTGCCAGCAGCTTAAGCACAGGGGGCGCATCCGGGGAGCTGTTTTTT. V and J are TRBV7-3 and TRBJ2-2; 9 bases align to TRBD1. The CDR3 runs 16 residues. Trimming cost V 1 base and J 6 bases; bases outside gene matches: 6. Germline values: CDR1 SGHTA, CDR2 FQGTGA.

This sequence joins TRBV28 and TRBJ1-1; tentative D call: TRBD1 (5 bases). From germline, CDR1 is MDHEN and CDR2 SYDVKM. This CDR3 is built from 15 residues. V lost 5 bases to trimming and J lost 4 bases, with 17 bases between them. CDR3 amino acids: CASSPNHRGGTEAFF. CDR3 bases: TGTGCCAGCAGTCCCAACCACCGGGGGGGCACTGAAGCTTTCTTT. Based on the CDR3 plus reference TRBV28 and TRBJ1-1, the full variable domain is DVKVTQSSRYLVKRTGEKVFLECVQDMDHENMFWYRQDPGLGLRLIYFSYDVKMKEKGDIPEGYSVSREKKERFSLILESASTNQTSMYLCASSPNHRGGTEAFFGQGTRLTVV.

This chain connects TRBV7-3 to TRBJ1-1, with D possibly TRBD1 on 6 matching bases. Trimming removed 7 bases at V and 3 bases at J, with 15 bases between. Germline V gene data show CDR1 as SGHTA and CDR2 as FQGTGA. The CDR3 extends over 14 amino acids. The DNA of the CDR3 is TGTGCCAGCAAGAGGGGGACAATGGACACTGAAGCTTTCTTT. Amino acids: CASKRGTMDTEAFF.

The chain links TRBV4-1 to TRBJ2-3; a possible D gene is TRBD1 (5 bases). V lost 0 bases to trimming and J lost 4 bases, with 11 bases between them. From germline, CDR1 is MGHRA and CDR2 YSYEKL. There are 15 residues in the CDR3. The CDR3 sequence is CASSQDRVVADTQYF. In DNA form, the CDR3 reads TGCGCCAGCAGCCAAGACAGGGTAGTCGCAGATACGCAGTATTTT.

The chain couples TRBV2 to TRBJ2-1, with 9 bases aligning to TRBD1. V was clipped by 7 bases and J by 4 bases; unmatched bases: 11. This CDR3 is built from 16 residues. The germline gives CDR1 SNHLY, CDR2 FYNNEI. The CDR3: CASTEGGTGWYNEQFF. The CDR3 coding sequence is TGTGCCAGCACCGAGGGTGGGACAGGGTGGTACAATGAGCAGTTCTTC.

The rearrangement uses TRBV5-6 and TRBJ2-7, with D uncertain. Germline V gene lookup returns CDR1 SGHDT and CDR2 YYEEEE. The CDR3 length is 13 residues. Trimming took 5 bases from V and 0 from J, leaving 9 bases between them. DNA for the CDR3: TGTGCCAGCAGTGCCTCTAGCTCCTACGAGCAGTACTTC. Its translation is CASSASSSYEQYF.

The rearrangement joins TRBV29-1 to TRBJ2-7; D remains ambiguous. The germline V gene encodes CDR1 SQVTM and CDR2 ANQGSEA. V was trimmed by 5 bases and J by 4 bases, leaving 18 bases between them. The CDR3 totals 14 residues. The CDR3 DNA follows: TGCAGCGTTTTATCCCCTGCCGAGCGTTACGAGCAGTACTTC. Translating it yields CSVLSPAERYEQYF.

The chain has TRBV19 and TRBJ2-2; D remains unclear. This CDR3 is 13 amino acids long. With 7 bases removed from V and 0 bases from J, the gap between germline ends came to 6 bases. CDR1 and CDR2 (germline): LNHDA, SQIVND (reference sequence). CDR3 sequence (DNA): TGTGCCAGTAAATCAGCGAACACCGGGGAGCTGTTTTTT. Amino acid sequence: CASKSANTGELFF.